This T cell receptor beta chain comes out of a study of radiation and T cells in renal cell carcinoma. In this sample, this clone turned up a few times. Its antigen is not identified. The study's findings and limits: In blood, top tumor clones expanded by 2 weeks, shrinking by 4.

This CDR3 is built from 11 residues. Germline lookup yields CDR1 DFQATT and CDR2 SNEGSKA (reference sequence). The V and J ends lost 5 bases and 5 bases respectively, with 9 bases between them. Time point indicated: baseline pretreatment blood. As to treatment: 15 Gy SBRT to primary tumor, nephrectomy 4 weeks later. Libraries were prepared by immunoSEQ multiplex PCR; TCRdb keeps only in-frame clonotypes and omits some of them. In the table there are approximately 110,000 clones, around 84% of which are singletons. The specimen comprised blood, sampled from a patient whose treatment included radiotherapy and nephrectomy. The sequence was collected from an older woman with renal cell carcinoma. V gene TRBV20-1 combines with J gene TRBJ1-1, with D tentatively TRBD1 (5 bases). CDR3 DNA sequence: TGCAGTGCTGACCGGGGGACTGAAGCTTTCTTT. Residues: CSADRGTEAFF.